This T cell receptor (beta chain) stems from a study of cytomegalovirus exposure and HLA in healthy donors. Study-wide findings and caveats: Some V segments (TRBV6-2 and TRBV6-3 among them) were excluded as indistinguishable.

Notes on this clone: Its antigen is currently unknown.

CDR3 length: 13 residues. The germline V and J ends were trimmed by 1 base and 3 bases, with 7 bases remaining between them. CDR1 SGHAT and CDR2 FQNNGV come from the germline V gene. Primers included in the PCR were 60 Vbeta and 13 Jbeta primers. TCRdb's table, derived via immunoSEQ multiplex PCR, lists solely in-frame clones and lacks some. This table holds approximately 160,000 clones, about 81% found once. Unrecorded immune exposure was likely among donors, who were nominally healthy when sampled. The chain couples TRBV11-2 to TRBJ2-7; D gene unclear. Specimen: PBMCs. The TCR sequence derives from a girl aged 2 to 10 in good health and CMV-seropositive. The CDR3 region is CASSLVAFYEQYF. The DNA for the CDR3 is TGTGCCAGCAGCTTAGTAGCTTTCTACGAGCAGTACTTC.